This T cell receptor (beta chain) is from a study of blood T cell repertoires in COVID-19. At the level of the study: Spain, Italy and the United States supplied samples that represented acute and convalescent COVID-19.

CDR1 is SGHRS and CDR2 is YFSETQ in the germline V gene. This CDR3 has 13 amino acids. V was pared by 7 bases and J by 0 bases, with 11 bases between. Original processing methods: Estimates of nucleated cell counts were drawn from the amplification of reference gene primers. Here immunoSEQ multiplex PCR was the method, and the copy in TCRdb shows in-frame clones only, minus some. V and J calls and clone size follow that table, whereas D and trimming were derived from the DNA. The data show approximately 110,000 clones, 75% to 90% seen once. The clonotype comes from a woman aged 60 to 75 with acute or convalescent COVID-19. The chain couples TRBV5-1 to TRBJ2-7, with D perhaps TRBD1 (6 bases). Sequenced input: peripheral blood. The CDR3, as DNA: TGCGCCAGCCGGGACACCAGCTCCTACGAGCAGTACTTC. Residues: CASRDTSSYEQYF. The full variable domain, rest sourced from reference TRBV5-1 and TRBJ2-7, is KAGVTQTPRYLIKTRGQQVTLSCSPISGHRSVSWYQQTPGQGLQFLFEYFSETQRNKGNFPGRFSGRQFSNSRSEMNVSTLELGDSALYLCASRDTSSYEQYFGPGTRLTVT.